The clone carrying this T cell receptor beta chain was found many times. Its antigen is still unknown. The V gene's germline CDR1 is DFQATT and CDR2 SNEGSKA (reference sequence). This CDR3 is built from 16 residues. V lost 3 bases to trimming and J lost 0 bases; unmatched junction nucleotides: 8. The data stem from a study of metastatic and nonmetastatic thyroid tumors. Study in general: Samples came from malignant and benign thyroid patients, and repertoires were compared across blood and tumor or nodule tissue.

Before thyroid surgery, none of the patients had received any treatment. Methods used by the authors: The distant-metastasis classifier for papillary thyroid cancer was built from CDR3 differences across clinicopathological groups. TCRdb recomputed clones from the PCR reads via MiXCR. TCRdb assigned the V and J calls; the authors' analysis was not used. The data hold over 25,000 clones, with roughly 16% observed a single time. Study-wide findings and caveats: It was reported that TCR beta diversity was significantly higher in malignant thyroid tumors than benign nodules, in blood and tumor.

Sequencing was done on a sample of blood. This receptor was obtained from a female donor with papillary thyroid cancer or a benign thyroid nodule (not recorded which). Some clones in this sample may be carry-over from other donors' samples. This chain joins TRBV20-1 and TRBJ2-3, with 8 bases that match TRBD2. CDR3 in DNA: TGCAGTGCTAGGACGCTAGCGGGTCTTAGCACAGATACGCAGTATTTT. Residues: CSARTLAGLSTDTQYF.